The 26 T cell receptor beta chains listed next were all sequenced from one sample in a study of blood T cell repertoires in COVID-19. Profiled with immunoSEQ multiplex PCR; TCRdb holds only in-frame clones, not every one. Among 100,000 to 150,000 clones listed, more than 85% were seen once. Sample: peripheral blood. These receptor sequences come from a man in his forties or fifties with COVID-19, enrolled during active disease.

The chain combines TRBV7-3 with TRBJ1-1; the D gene is possibly TRBD1 (6 bases). V dropped 1 base and J dropped 4 bases, with 7 bases sitting between them. Per the germline V gene, CDR1 is SGHTA and CDR2 is FQGTGA. The CDR3 extends over 13 amino acids. The DNA for the CDR3 is TGTGCCAGCAGCTTAATAGGGGGCACTGAAGCTTTCTTT. It specifies CASSLIGGTEAFF.

The J gene is TRBJ2-2, the V gene TRBV7-9, with 8 bases fitting TRBD2. The germline gives CDR1 SEHNR, CDR2 FQNEAQ (reference sequence). V lost 5 bases, J lost 4 bases, and 15 bases stayed unmatched. The CDR3 has 18 residues. As DNA, the CDR3 is TGTGCCAGCAGCGGTAGAACTAGCGGACAAAGGGGCACCGGGGAGCTGTTTTTT. Protein product: CASSGRTSGQRGTGELFF.

The genes are TRBV9 and TRBJ1-1; D is ambiguous. Germline V gene lookup returns CDR1 SGDLS and CDR2 YYNGEE. Trimming removed 1 base at V and 3 bases at J, with 10 bases between. The CDR3 loop spans 14 amino acids. DNA for the CDR3: TGTGCCAGCAGCGTACGGGGTGCGGACACTGAAGCTTTCTTT. It encodes CASSVRGADTEAFF.

The chain recombines TRBV7-2 with TRBJ1-1; D call uncertain. The germline V and J ends were trimmed by 5 bases and 2 bases, with 9 bases remaining between them. This CDR3 comprises 13 residues. CDR1 SGHTA and CDR2 FQGNSA come from the germline V gene. DNA of the CDR3: TGTGCCAGCAGCCCCGCGGTTAACACTGAAGCTTTCTTT. It specifies CASSPAVNTEAFF.

This chain links TRBV7-9 with TRBJ2-7; 10 bases match TRBD1. V lost 3 bases and J lost 5; bases outside the gene matches: 4. CDR3 length: 14 amino acids. CDR1 is SEHNR, CDR2 FQNEAQ, per germline (reference sequence). The CDR3 DNA reads TGTGCCAGCAGCTTGGGGACAGGGGAACACGAGCAGTACGTC. Its protein is CASSLGTGEHEQYV.

The gene calls are TRBV5-4 and TRBJ2-1; D may be TRBD2 (5 bases). The CDR3 contains 15 residues. Germline-derived CDR1 and CDR2 are SGHNT and YYREEE (reference sequence). Trimming stripped 2 bases from V and 0 bases from J, with 9 bases between. DNA for the CDR3: TGTGCCAGCAGCTTAGCGGTGAGCTCCTACAATGAGCAGTTCTTC. Its protein is CASSLAVSSYNEQFF.

This rearrangement joins TRBV5-4 to TRBJ1-2; D remains ambiguous. The germline CDR1 and CDR2 sequences are SGHNT and YYREEE (reference sequence). V lost 7 bases, J lost 2 bases, and 15 bases lay in between. This CDR3 is built from 14 residues. The CDR3 region has the DNA TGTGCCAGCCGTGGAGGGTGGGAAAACTATGGCTACACCTTC. Amino acids: CASRGGWENYGYTF. Based on the CDR3 plus reference TRBV5-4 and TRBJ1-2, the full variable domain is ETGVTQSPTHLIKTRGQQVTLRCSSQSGHNTVSWYQQALGQGPQFIFQYYREEENGRGNFPPRFSGLQFPNYSSELNVNALELDDSALYLCASRGGWENYGYTFGSGTRLTVV.

This chain connects TRBV6-6 to TRBJ2-7, with 7 bases aligning to TRBD2. This CDR3 is 15 amino acids long. Germline V gene data show CDR1 as MNHNY and CDR2 as SVGAGI (reference sequence). The V and J ends lost 5 bases and 3 bases, in that order; junction bases with no gene match: 10. This CDR3 is CASSEPGEGHYEQYF. CDR3 nucleotides: TGTGCCAGCAGTGAGCCGGGGGAGGGCCACTACGAGCAGTACTTC.

This chain links TRBV7-3 with TRBJ2-1; 11 bases are a match to TRBD2. The junction had 12 bases not matched to a gene; V was cut back by 5 bases and J by 0 bases. The CDR3 sequence is 19 residues long. In germline, CDR1 is SGHTA, CDR2 FQGTGA. This chain's CDR3 is CASSPRSSGRNSSYNEQFF. CDR3 DNA sequence: TGTGCCAGCAGCCCCCGGTCTAGCGGGAGGAACAGCTCCTACAATGAGCAGTTCTTC.

The chain uses TRBV5-8 and TRBJ2-3; possible D gene TRBD1, 6 bases. This CDR3 spans 14 amino acids. CDR1 and CDR2 (germline): SGHTS, YDEGEE. V lost 2 bases and J lost 4, with 11 bases in between. CDR3 sequence reads: CASSFQGSADTQYF. CDR3 DNA: TGTGCCAGCAGCTTCCAGGGGTCGGCAGATACGCAGTATTTT.

The rearrangement joins TRBV20-1 to TRBJ2-3; tentatively, D is TRBD2 (5 bases). Per germline, CDR1 DFQATT and CDR2 SNEGSKA (reference sequence). Trimming removed 6 bases from V and 12 bases from J, with 10 bases in between. The CDR3 extends over 9 amino acids. CDR3 region: CSAGGGQYF. In DNA, the CDR3 is TGCAGTGCCGGAGGTGGTCAGTATTTT.

This sequence joins TRBV7-2 and TRBJ2-3; perhaps TRBD2 as D (6 bases). The CDR3 spans 13 residues. Looked up from germline, CDR1 is SGHTA and CDR2 is FQGNSA. V lost 3 bases and J 8 bases, leaving 12 bases between the germline ends. The CDR3 here is CASSLGEEATQYF. The CDR3 nucleotides read TGTGCCAGCAGCTTGGGGGAGGAGGCTACGCAGTATTTT. Full variable domain (missing parts from reference TRBV7-2 and TRBJ2-3): GAGVSQSPSNKVTEKGKDVELRCDPISGHTALYWYRQSLGQGLEFLIYFQGNSAPDKSGLPSDRFSAERTGGSVSTLTIQRTQQEDSAVYLCASSLGEEATQYFGPGTRLTVL.

This clone was recorded only once. V and J are TRBV5-8 and TRBJ2-7, with D possibly TRBD2 on 5 matching bases. This CDR3 region has 16 residues. Germline CDR1 reads SGHTS; CDR2 reads YDEGEE. V was clipped by 3 bases and J by 1 base, with 17 bases between them. The CDR3 DNA reads TGTGCCAGCAGCTCTCTAGCAACTCTAATTTCCTACGAGCAGTACTTC. Translated, it gives CASSSLATLISYEQYF.

Only one count was recorded for this clone. The chain recombines TRBV5-1 with TRBJ2-7; 9 bases fit TRBD1. The V gene end was trimmed by 3 bases and the J gene end by 5 bases; junction bases not matched to a gene: 6. Per germline, CDR1 SGHRS and CDR2 YFSETQ. CDR3 size: 14 residues. CDR3 residues: CASSSTGGGDEQYF. CDR3 bases: TGCGCCAGCAGCTCGACAGGGGGAGGGGACGAGCAGTACTTC.

The rearrangement uses TRBV5-1 and TRBJ2-2; TRBD2 matches at 10 bases. The CDR3 has 14 residues. Looked up from germline, CDR1 is SGHRS and CDR2 is YFSETQ. The trim removed 5 bases at V and 7 bases at J, leaving 5 bases unmatched. The CDR3 reads CASSTSGIVGELFF. The DNA of the CDR3 is TGCGCCAGCAGTACTAGCGGGATAGTCGGGGAGCTGTTTTTT.

This rearrangement joins TRBV6-5 to TRBJ2-1, with 7 nucleotides matching TRBD2. V lost 10 bases, J lost 4 bases, and 7 bases stayed unmatched. Germline CDR1 reads MNHEY; CDR2 reads SVGAGI. CDR3 size: 13 residues. For the CDR3, the DNA is TGTGCCACCAAGCGGGACTCATACAATGAGCAGTTCTTC. It encodes CATKRDSYNEQFF.

This clone occurred a few times. The CDR3 bases are TGTGCCAGTAGTATCGGGAGGGGCCGGGGCACTGAAGCTTTCTTT. It translates to CASSIGRGRGTEAFF. This chain links TRBV19 with TRBJ1-1; D perhaps matches TRBD1 (5 bases). The CDR3 spans 15 residues. Trimming took off 3 bases at V and 4 bases at J, with 15 bases between the two ends. Germline CDR1 reads LNHDA; CDR2 reads SQIVND (reference sequence).

This chain links TRBV29-1 with TRBJ2-3; possibly TRBD2 for D (5 bases). The length of the CDR3 is 12 residues. Trimming pared 2 bases from V and 5 bases from J, leaving 8 bases between. Germline assignment: CDR1 SQVTM and CDR2 ANQGSEA. CDR3: CSVENGGDTQYF. CDR3 nucleotide sequence: TGCAGCGTTGAAAATGGAGGAGATACGCAGTATTTT.

DNA for the CDR3: TGTGCCAGCAGTTTATCAGGGGGCGTCGGCTATGGCTACACCTTC. Its protein is CASSLSGGVGYGYTF. V is TRBV28 and J is TRBJ1-2; the match to TRBD1 covers 8 bases. The CDR3 is 15 amino acids. The J segment lost 4 bases and the V segment lost 1 base, leaving 5 bases of the junction unmatched. Germline lookup yields CDR1 MDHEN and CDR2 SYDVKM.

The CDR3 DNA is TGTGCCAGCAGTGGGGGCGGCTCCTACGAGCAGTACTTC. Translating it yields CASSGGGSYEQYF. The V gene is TRBV28, the J gene TRBJ2-7, with D possibly being TRBD1 (6 bases). CDR3 size: 13 residues. The V gene's germline CDR1 is MDHEN and CDR2 SYDVKM. V lost 5 bases and J 0 bases, leaving 8 bases between the germline ends.

This chain joins TRBV19 and TRBJ1-2; no firm D call. The ends were cut back, 3 bases at V and 3 bases at J, with 17 bases in the middle. This CDR3 is 16 amino acids long. In germline, CDR1 is LNHDA, CDR2 SQIVND (reference sequence). CDR3 residues: CASSMGPPPGYYGYTF. The CDR3 coding sequence is TGTGCCAGTAGTATGGGCCCGCCGCCGGGGTACTATGGCTACACCTTC. The entire variable domain, with the rest obtained from reference TRBV19 and TRBJ1-2, is as follows: DGGITQSPKYLFRKEGQNVTLSCEQNLNHDAMYWYRQDPGQGLRLIYYSQIVNDFQKGDIAEGYSVSREKKESFPLTVTSAQKNPTAFYLCASSMGPPPGYYGYTFGSGTRLTVV.

The rearrangement uses TRBV19 and TRBJ2-1; the match to TRBD2 covers 12 bases. With 6 bases clipped from V and 8 bases from J, the junction kept 8 bases outside the gene matches. This CDR3 comprises 15 residues. The germline V gene has CDR1 LNHDA and CDR2 SQIVND (reference sequence). The CDR3 loop reads CASRRLAGEGYEQFF. In DNA, the CDR3 is TGTGCCAGTAGAAGACTAGCGGGAGAAGGGTATGAGCAGTTCTTC.

The genes are TRBV4-2 and TRBJ2-6, with 10 bases fitting TRBD2. The germline gives CDR1 LGHNA, CDR2 YNFKEQ. CDR3 length: 18 residues. V lost 2 bases and J lost 0; bases outside the gene matches: 4. CDR3 bases: TGTGCCAGCAGCCAATTTATAGCGGGAGGCTCTGGGGCCAACGTCCTGACTTTC. It is translated as CASSQFIAGGSGANVLTF.

This chain joins TRBV7-2 and TRBJ2-7, with a weak D call TRBD2 (6 bases). The CDR3 length is 15 residues. Trimming left V 5 bases short and J 3 bases short, with 17 bases between. CDR1 and CDR2 (germline): SGHTA, FQGNSA. In nucleotides, the CDR3 is TGTGCCAGCAGCCGCCCGGGGGAGACTCGCTACGAGCAGTACTTC. Translated, it gives CASSRPGETRYEQYF.

The chain's CDR3 is CASSSRTGYNEQFF. The CDR3 nucleotides are TGTGCCAGCAGTTCCCGGACTGGCTACAATGAGCAGTTCTTC. The V and J genes are TRBV27 and TRBJ2-1; D is perhaps TRBD2 (5 bases). This CDR3 comprises 14 residues. Trimming cost V 4 bases and J 3 bases, with 10 bases left between them. Germline V CDR1 and CDR2: MNHEY, SMNVEV (reference sequence).

This clone was counted a single time. The CDR3 reads CASSRTGSGETQYF. The CDR3 DNA reads as TGTGCCAGCAGCCGGACAGGGTCGGGGGAGACCCAGTACTTC. This chain connects TRBV11-3 to TRBJ2-5, with 8 bases matching TRBD1. The CDR3 is 14 amino acids. Germline V gives CDR1 SGHNT, CDR2 YENEEA. Trimming cost V 5 bases and J 5 bases; bases outside gene matches: 7.